This entry lists 4 T cell receptor beta chains sequenced from one sample in a study of PD-1 blockade in mismatch repair-deficient tumors (dated by TCRdb to 2015 to 2018). The library was generated by the immunoSEQ multiplex PCR assay. TCRdb carries this immuneACCESS record with in-frame sequences only. Its versions omit some clonotypes, under half of them owing to an unresolved V gene in the studies checked, with the rest unexplained. This sample is represented by 55,000 to 85,000 clones; 60% to 80% of them were singletons. The top ten clones comprise about 5% of the sample. The sample in question was peripheral blood, obtained 2 weeks after starting pembrolizumab. Receptors were obtained from an adult with mismatch repair-deficient cancer.

V gene TRBV11-2 combines with J gene TRBJ2-4, with 7 bases lining up with TRBD1. CDR1 SGHAT and CDR2 FQNNGV come from the germline V gene. CDR3 length equals 15 residues. The trim removed 5 bases at V and 7 bases at J, leaving 11 bases unmatched. CDR3 coding DNA: TGTGCCAGCAGCCCTTACAGGGGAAATGGGAACATTCAGTACTTC. Its translation is CASSPYRGNGNIQYF.

This sequence joins TRBV7-6 and TRBJ2-7; 7 bases are shared with TRBD2. The CDR3 totals 15 residues. Germline CDR1 reads SGHVS; CDR2 reads FNYEAQ. The J segment lost 5 bases and the V segment lost 5 bases, leaving 12 bases of the junction unmatched. The DNA of the CDR3 is TGTGCCAGCAGCCCTACCCCGGGGGGAGGGAACGAGCAGTACTTC. It specifies CASSPTPGGGNEQYF.

This sequence joins TRBV2 and TRBJ1-4; D unclear. Germline V CDR1 and CDR2: SNHLY, FYNNEI. The CDR3 runs to 14 residues. Trimming took 4 bases from V and 7 from J, leaving 13 bases between them. CDR3 loop: CASSGGTGFEKLFF. CDR3 sequence (DNA): TGTGCCAGCAGTGGGGGAACGGGCTTTGAAAAACTGTTTTTT.

The chain employs TRBV4-3 and TRBJ2-5, with TRBD2 identical over 13 bases. The germline V gene encodes CDR1 LGHNA and CDR2 YSLEER. The CDR3 is made up of 19 amino acids. Losses at the gene ends were 0 bases for V and 2 bases for J; bases not matched to a gene: 9. The CDR3 here is CASSQEGAGTSGVQETQYF. The CDR3 DNA reads as TGCGCCAGCAGCCAAGAGGGGGCCGGGACTAGCGGGGTACAAGAGACCCAGTACTTC.